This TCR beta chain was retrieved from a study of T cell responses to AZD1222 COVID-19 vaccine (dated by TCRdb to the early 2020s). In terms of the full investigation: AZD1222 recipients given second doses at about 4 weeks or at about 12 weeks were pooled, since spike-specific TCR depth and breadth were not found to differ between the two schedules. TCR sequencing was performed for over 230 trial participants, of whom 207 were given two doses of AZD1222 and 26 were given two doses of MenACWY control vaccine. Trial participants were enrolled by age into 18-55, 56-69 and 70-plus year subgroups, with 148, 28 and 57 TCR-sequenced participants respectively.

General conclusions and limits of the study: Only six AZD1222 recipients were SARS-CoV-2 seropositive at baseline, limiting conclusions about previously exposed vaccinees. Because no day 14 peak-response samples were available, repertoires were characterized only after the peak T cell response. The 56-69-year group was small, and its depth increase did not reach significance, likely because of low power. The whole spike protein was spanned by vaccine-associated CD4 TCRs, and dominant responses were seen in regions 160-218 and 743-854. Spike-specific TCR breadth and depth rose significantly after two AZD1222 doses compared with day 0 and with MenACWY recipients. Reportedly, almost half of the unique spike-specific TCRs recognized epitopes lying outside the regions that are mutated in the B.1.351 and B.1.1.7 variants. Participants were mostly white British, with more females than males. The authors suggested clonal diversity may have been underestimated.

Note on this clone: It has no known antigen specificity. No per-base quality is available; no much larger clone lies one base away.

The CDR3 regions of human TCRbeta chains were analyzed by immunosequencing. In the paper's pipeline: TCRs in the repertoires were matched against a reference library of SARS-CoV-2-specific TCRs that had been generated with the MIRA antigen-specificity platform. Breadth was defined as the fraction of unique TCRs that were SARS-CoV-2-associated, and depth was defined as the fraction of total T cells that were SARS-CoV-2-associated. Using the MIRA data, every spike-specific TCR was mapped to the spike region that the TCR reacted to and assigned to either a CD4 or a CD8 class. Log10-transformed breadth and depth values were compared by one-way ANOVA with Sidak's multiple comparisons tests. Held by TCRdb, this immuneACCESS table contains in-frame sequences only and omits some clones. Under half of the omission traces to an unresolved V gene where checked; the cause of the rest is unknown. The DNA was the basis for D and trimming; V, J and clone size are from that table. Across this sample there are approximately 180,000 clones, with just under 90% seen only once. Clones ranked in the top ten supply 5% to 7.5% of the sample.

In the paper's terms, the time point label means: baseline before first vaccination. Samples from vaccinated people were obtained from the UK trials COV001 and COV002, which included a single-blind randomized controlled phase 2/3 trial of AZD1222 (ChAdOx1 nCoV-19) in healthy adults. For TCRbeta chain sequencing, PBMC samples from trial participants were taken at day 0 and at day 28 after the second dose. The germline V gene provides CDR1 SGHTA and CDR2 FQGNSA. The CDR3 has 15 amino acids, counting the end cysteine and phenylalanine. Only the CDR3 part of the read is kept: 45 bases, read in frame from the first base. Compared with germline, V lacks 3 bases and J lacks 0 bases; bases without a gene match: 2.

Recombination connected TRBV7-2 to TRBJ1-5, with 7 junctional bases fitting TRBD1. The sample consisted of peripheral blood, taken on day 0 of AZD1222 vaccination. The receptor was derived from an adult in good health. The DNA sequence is TGTGCCAGCAGCTTGACAGGGAATAGCAATCAGCCCCAGCATTTT. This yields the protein CASSLTGNSNQPQHF.